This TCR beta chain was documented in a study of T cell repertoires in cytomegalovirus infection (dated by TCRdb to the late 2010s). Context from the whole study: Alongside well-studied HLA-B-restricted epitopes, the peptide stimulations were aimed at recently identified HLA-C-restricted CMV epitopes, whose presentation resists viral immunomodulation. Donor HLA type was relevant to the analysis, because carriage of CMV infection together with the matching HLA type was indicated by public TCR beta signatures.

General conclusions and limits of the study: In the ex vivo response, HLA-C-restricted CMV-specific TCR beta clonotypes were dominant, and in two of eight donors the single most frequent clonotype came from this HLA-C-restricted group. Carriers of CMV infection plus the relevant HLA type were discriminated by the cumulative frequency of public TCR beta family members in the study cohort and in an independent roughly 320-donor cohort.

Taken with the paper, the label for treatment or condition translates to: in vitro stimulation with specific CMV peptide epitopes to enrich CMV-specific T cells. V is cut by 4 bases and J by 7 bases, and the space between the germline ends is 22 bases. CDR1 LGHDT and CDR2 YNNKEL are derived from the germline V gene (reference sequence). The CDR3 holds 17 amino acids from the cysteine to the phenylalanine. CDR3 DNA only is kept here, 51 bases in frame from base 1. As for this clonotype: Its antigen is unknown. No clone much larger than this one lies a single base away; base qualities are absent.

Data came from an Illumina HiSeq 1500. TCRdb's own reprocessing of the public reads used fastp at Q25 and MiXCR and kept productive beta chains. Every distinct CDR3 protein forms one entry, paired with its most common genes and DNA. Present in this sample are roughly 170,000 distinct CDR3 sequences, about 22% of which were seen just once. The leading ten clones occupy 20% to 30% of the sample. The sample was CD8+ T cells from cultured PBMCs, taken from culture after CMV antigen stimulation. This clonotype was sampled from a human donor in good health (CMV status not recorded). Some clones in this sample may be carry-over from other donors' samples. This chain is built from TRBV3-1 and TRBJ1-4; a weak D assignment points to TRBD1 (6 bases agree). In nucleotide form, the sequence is TGTGCCAGCAGCCCTCCCGCGTACGGGGGGCTGGTTGAAAAACTGTTTTTT. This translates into CASSPPAYGGLVEKLFF.